This T cell receptor beta chain came from a study of early T cells in non-severe SARS-CoV-2 infection. CDR3 size: 14 residues. V gave up 2 bases and J gave up 2 bases, with 10 bases separating them. The germline V gene encodes CDR1 SQVTM and CDR2 ANQGSEA. This clonotype was seen repeatedly, ten times or more. TCRdb re-analysed the 5' RACE reads in MiXCR, keeping a single row per CDR3 protein. Among about 66,000 distinct CDR3 sequences, roughly 10% were seen once, and the ten largest hold 3.2%. The V call is TRBV29-1, the J call TRBJ2-1; D tentatively fits TRBD1 or TRBD2 (6 bases each). This TCR derives from an adult who was a healthcare worker with PCR-confirmed SARS-CoV-2 infection or an uninfected control (not recorded which). Sequences were obtained from whole blood. CDR3: CSVERGATYNEQFF. The CDR3 region has the DNA TGCAGCGTTGAAAGGGGGGCTACCTACAATGAGCAGTTCTTC.